Below are 21 T cell receptor beta chains sequenced from a single sample in a study of regulatory dendritic cells for organ transplantation. Clones were read by immunoSEQ multiplex PCR, and TCRdb kept only the in-frame ones, dropping some. Of under 45,000 clones in the sample, about 89% were seen once. Source material: naive CD4+ T cells from blood. Subset of the sample: CD45RA+ naive T cells. These receptor sequences come from a human donor in good health.

This chain uses TRBV28 with TRBJ2-1; TRBD2 matches 9 bases. V gave up 3 bases and J gave up 7 bases; unmatched junction bases: 7. CDR1 and CDR2 from the germline V gene are MDHEN and SYDVKM. This CDR3 has 15 amino acids. CDR3: CASSFSGSNSNEQFF. The CDR3 DNA follows: TGTGCCAGCAGTTTTAGCGGGAGTAATTCAAATGAGCAGTTCTTC.

The chain recombines TRBV2 with TRBJ2-3, with 8 bases fitting TRBD2. V lost 8 bases to trimming and J lost 1 base; unmatched junction nucleotides: 11. The CDR3 loop spans 16 amino acids. In germline, CDR1 is SNHLY, CDR2 FYNNEI. CDR3 in DNA: TGTGCCAGCGCTTTGCGGGGGGCATTGGGCACAGATACGCAGTATTTT. It translates to CASALRGALGTDTQYF.

The V call is TRBV5-4, the J call TRBJ2-5; TRBD2 is a possible D gene (7 bases). Germline loops: CDR1 SGHNT, CDR2 YYREEE (reference sequence). Trimming cost V 4 bases and J 5 bases, with 15 bases left between them. The length of the CDR3 is 14 residues. Here the CDR3 reads CASSRGGRSETQYF. The CDR3 DNA follows: TGTGCCAGCAGCAGGGGGGGGCGGTCGGAGACCCAGTACTTC.

The chain combines TRBV28 with TRBJ1-4; D call uncertain. V was pared by 1 base and J by 7 bases, with 10 bases between. Per the germline V gene, CDR1 is MDHEN and CDR2 is SYDVKM. The CDR3 totals 14 residues. CDR3 region: CASSLYSWGEKLFF. For the CDR3, the DNA is TGTGCCAGCAGTTTATACTCCTGGGGTGAAAAACTGTTTTTT.

This rearrangement joins TRBV19 to TRBJ1-1, with 10 nucleotides matching TRBD1. V shed 5 bases, J shed 1 base, and the junction held 10 bases outside the gene matches. CDR1 and CDR2 from the germline V gene are LNHDA and SQIVND (reference sequence). This CDR3 contains 17 residues. CDR3: CASSRVPGQGQNTEAFF. The CDR3 DNA follows: TGTGCCAGTAGTCGCGTCCCGGGACAGGGGCAGAACACTGAAGCTTTCTTT.

This clone was picked up one time. The chain joins TRBV11-2 to TRBJ2-7; tentatively, D is TRBD1 or TRBD2 (5 bases each). Trimming shortened V by 3 bases and J by 6 bases, and 12 bases separated the two germline ends. This CDR3 has 13 amino acids. CDR1 SGHAT and CDR2 FQNNGV come from the germline V gene. The DNA for the CDR3 is TGTGCCAGCAGCTTCCGGGACGCGCCCGAGCAGTACTTC. Translation gives CASSFRDAPEQYF.

This clone was seen just once. The rearrangement uses TRBV5-4 and TRBJ2-2, with D unresolved. The CDR3 is made up of 16 amino acids. Trimming removed 0 bases at V and 7 bases at J, with 16 bases between. Germline-derived CDR1 and CDR2 are SGHNT and YYREEE (reference sequence). The CDR3 loop reads CASSLGVPEVGGELFF. DNA of the CDR3: TGTGCCAGCAGCTTGGGGGTTCCCGAGGTGGGCGGGGAGCTGTTTTTT.

The chain joins TRBV7-3 to TRBJ2-3; D is ambiguous. Germline CDR1 reads SGHTA; CDR2 reads FQGTGA. The V gene lost 2 bases and the J gene lost 1 base, with 10 bases spanning the gap. The CDR3 contains 15 residues. The DNA of the CDR3 is TGTGCCAGCAGCTTAGGGCTACCACGCACAGATACGCAGTATTTT. Protein: CASSLGLPRTDTQYF.

This rearrangement joins TRBV7-8 to TRBJ2-1; D is uncertain. CDR3 length: 14 amino acids. V lost 7 bases to trimming and J lost 8 bases, with 18 bases between them. Looked up from germline, CDR1 is SGHVS and CDR2 is FQNEAQ. CDR3 amino acids: CASTQSRSGHEQFF. The CDR3 nucleotides are TGTGCCAGCACCCAGTCCCGGAGTGGCCATGAGCAGTTCTTC. Supplemented by reference TRBV7-8 and TRBJ2-1, the full variable domain reads GAGVSQSPRYKVAKRGQDVALRCDPISGHVSLFWYQQALGQGPEFLTYFQNEAQLDKSGLPSDRFFAERPEGSVSTLKIQRTQQEDSAVYLCASTQSRSGHEQFFGPGTRLTVL.

The V and J genes are TRBV5-1 and TRBJ2-2; D not certain. The germline CDR1 and CDR2 sequences are SGHRS and YFSETQ. The CDR3 length is 14 residues. V lost 0 bases, J lost 4 bases, and 7 bases lay in between. The CDR3 loop reads CASSLEVLTGELFF. CDR3 sequence (DNA): TGCGCCAGCAGCTTGGAGGTCCTCACCGGGGAGCTGTTTTTT.

This chain joins TRBV29-1 and TRBJ2-1, with 9 nucleotides matching TRBD2. CDR1 is SQVTM and CDR2 is ANQGSEA in the germline V gene. J was trimmed by 7 bases and V by 3 bases; bases with no gene match: 13. The CDR3 spans 16 residues. This CDR3 reads CSVEEVSSGRLNEQFF. As DNA, the CDR3 is TGCAGCGTTGAGGAAGTGAGCAGCGGGAGGTTAAATGAGCAGTTCTTC.

The CDR3 is CASTLAVLGSYEQYF. Here the CDR3 DNA reads TGTGCCAGCACCCTAGCGGTCCTCGGCTCCTACGAGCAGTACTTC. The gene calls are TRBV11-2 and TRBJ2-7; 7 bases are shared with TRBD2. The CDR3 consists of 15 residues. V shed 7 bases, J shed 0 bases, and the junction held 9 bases outside the gene matches. Germline V gene sequence: CDR1 SGHAT, CDR2 FQNNGV.

The chain recombines TRBV7-9 with TRBJ1-1; D is uncertain. CDR1 and CDR2 (germline): SEHNR, FQNEAQ (reference sequence). This CDR3 has 15 residues. Trimming left V 1 base short and J 2 bases short, with 11 bases between. The CDR3 protein is CASSLGPVQNTEAFF. In nucleotides, the CDR3 is TGTGCCAGCAGCTTAGGGCCAGTCCAAAACACTGAAGCTTTCTTT. The whole variable domain, filled in from reference TRBV7-9 and TRBJ1-1, reads DTGVSQNPRHKITKRGQNVTFRCDPISEHNRLYWYRQTLGQGPEFLTYFQNEAQLEKSRLLSDRFSAERPKGSFSTLEIQRTEQGDSAMYLCASSLGPVQNTEAFFGQGTRLTVV.

This chain links TRBV7-9 with TRBJ2-2; 8 bases line up with TRBD2. CDR3 length equals 17 residues. Germline trimming cut 3 bases from V and 4 bases from J; bases unmatched to any gene: 10. Germline assignment: CDR1 SEHNR and CDR2 FQNEAQ (reference sequence). The CDR3 spells CASSFSGTSGITGELFF. The CDR3 DNA reads TGTGCCAGCAGCTTCTCCGGGACTAGTGGCATCACCGGGGAGCTGTTTTTT.

This chain uses TRBV7-3 with TRBJ2-1; 13 bases are shared with TRBD2. Germline-derived CDR1 and CDR2 are SGHTA and FQGTGA. V gave up 5 bases and J gave up 8 bases; unmatched junction bases: 9. There are 16 residues in the CDR3. CDR3 nucleotides: TGTGCCAGCAGCCTGCGGACTAGCGGGAGAGGCGATGAGCAGTTCTTC. Its translation is CASSLRTSGRGDEQFF.

V is TRBV30 and J is TRBJ2-2, with D perhaps TRBD2 (6 bases). The V gene lost 6 bases and the J gene lost 4 bases, with 21 bases spanning the gap. The CDR3 consists of 16 residues. Germline lookup yields CDR1 GTSNPN and CDR2 SVGIG (reference sequence). CDR3 in DNA: TGTGCCTGTGGATTCCCGGCGGGGCTTGGCACCGGGGAGCTGTTTTTT. It translates to CACGFPAGLGTGELFF.

This chain uses TRBV30 with TRBJ2-5, with a tentative D call TRBD1 (6 bases). Germline values: CDR1 GTSNPN, CDR2 SVGIG (reference sequence). This CDR3 is 13 amino acids long. V was clipped by 0 bases and J by 7 bases, with 12 bases between them. CDR3 sequence reads: CAWSVRIGGTQYF. In DNA form, the CDR3 reads TGTGCCTGGAGTGTACGGATAGGGGGGACCCAGTACTTC. The variable domain in full, completed from reference TRBV30 and TRBJ2-5, reads SQTIHQWPATLVQPVGSPLSLECTVEGTSNPNLYWYRQAAGRGLQLLFYSVGIGQISSEVPQNLSASRPQDRQFILSSKKLLLSDSGFYLCAWSVRIGGTQYFGPGTRLLVL.

J is TRBJ2-5 and V is TRBV27; a possible D gene is TRBD1 (7 bases). The V gene's germline CDR1 is MNHEY and CDR2 SMNVEV (reference sequence). This CDR3 comprises 22 residues. V gave up 6 bases and J gave up 3 bases, with 38 bases separating them. CDR3 residues: CASSPKVRGRPLGSSVEETQYF. CDR3 in DNA: TGTGCCAGCAGCCCCAAAGTAAGGGGGCGCCCCCTCGGGAGTAGTGTGGAAGAGACCCAGTACTTC.

The J gene is TRBJ1-1, the V gene TRBV7-3, with D possibly being TRBD1 (6 bases). V dropped 7 bases and J dropped 5 bases, with 14 bases sitting between them. The CDR3 has 13 amino acids. Germline-derived CDR1 and CDR2 are SGHTA and FQGTGA. The CDR3 nucleotides read TGTGCCAGCAAGGGGGTCGGAGAAACTGAAGCTTTCTTT. Amino acids: CASKGVGETEAFF.

The J gene is TRBJ1-2, the V gene TRBV10-3; D not resolved. The CDR3 loop spans 15 amino acids. V was trimmed by 6 bases and J by 1 base, leaving 15 bases between them. CDR1 is ENHRY and CDR2 is SYGVKD in the germline V gene. DNA for the CDR3: TGTGCCATCAGCACAGACAAACCGAATAACTATGGCTACACCTTC. It is translated as CAISTDKPNNYGYTF.

The chain couples TRBV7-2 to TRBJ1-1; D possibly corresponds to TRBD1 (6 bases). The ends were cut back, 4 bases at V and 0 bases at J, with 12 bases in the middle. Germline CDR1 reads SGHTA; CDR2 reads FQGNSA. The CDR3 contains 15 residues. This CDR3 is CASSSGGPMNTEAFF. Here the CDR3 DNA reads TGTGCCAGCAGCTCCGGGGGGCCTATGAACACTGAAGCTTTCTTT.